This entry lists 7 T cell receptor beta chains sequenced from one sample in a study of blood T cell repertoires in COVID-19. The protocol was immunoSEQ multiplex PCR, while the TCRdb copy is restricted to in-frame clones and leaves out a portion. The sample consists of about 140,000 clones, over 80% of them appearing once. The specimen sequenced was PBMCs or T cells enriched from blood (not recorded which). The receptors were gathered from a man aged 55 to 69 who had recovered from COVID-19.

This chain joins TRBV27 and TRBJ2-1; no firm D call. V was cut by 4 bases and J by 8 bases, with 12 bases left in between. CDR3 length: 13 amino acids. The germline V gene encodes CDR1 MNHEY and CDR2 SMNVEV (reference sequence). In DNA, the CDR3 is TGTGCCAGCAGTTACCCTGCGAGGCATGAGCAGTTCTTC. Protein product: CASSYPARHEQFF.

The rearrangement links TRBV30 to TRBJ1-5, with TRBD1 identical over 7 bases. The ends lost 2 bases at V and 0 bases at J; junction bases unmatched: 7. Per germline, CDR1 GTSNPN and CDR2 SVGIG (reference sequence). The CDR3 is 16 amino acids. CDR3 nucleotides: TGTGCCTGGAGTAGCGGCCGGGACAGTAGCAATCAGCCCCAGCATTTT. Its translation is CAWSSGRDSSNQPQHF.

J is TRBJ2-7 and V is TRBV5-1; TRBD2 agrees at 14 bases. CDR3 length equals 18 residues. Looked up from germline, CDR1 is SGHRS and CDR2 is YFSETQ. V shed 0 bases and J 4 bases; nucleotides not matched to a gene: 9. This chain's CDR3 is CASSLGLAGGLLVYEQYF. CDR3 DNA: TGCGCCAGCAGCTTGGGACTAGCGGGGGGGCTGTTGGTTTACGAGCAGTACTTC.

This chain connects TRBV2 to TRBJ2-7; D possibly corresponds to TRBD1 (5 bases). Between the trimmed V and J ends, which lost 10 bases and 9 bases, there was a span of 16 bases. The germline gives CDR1 SNHLY, CDR2 FYNNEI. This CDR3 is 11 amino acids long. The CDR3 loop reads CATRRVQRQYF. In DNA, the CDR3 is TGTGCCACCCGCAGGGTACAGCGGCAGTACTTC.

The chain has TRBV9 and TRBJ1-3, with D perhaps TRBD1 (6 bases). V was clipped by 3 bases and J by 3 bases, with 13 bases between them. The CDR3 loop spans 15 amino acids. Germline-derived CDR1 and CDR2 are SGDLS and YYNGEE. The CDR3 sequence: CASSDRTVFGNTIYF. CDR3 nucleotide sequence: TGTGCCAGCAGCGACAGGACAGTCTTTGGAAACACCATATATTTT.

This rearrangement joins TRBV9 to TRBJ2-7; no clear D gene. The CDR3 spans 14 residues. V gave up 0 bases and J gave up 1 base, with 8 bases separating them. Germline V gene sequence: CDR1 SGDLS, CDR2 YYNGEE. The chain's CDR3 is CASSVVQDSYEQYF. The CDR3 DNA reads as TGTGCCAGCAGCGTAGTCCAGGATTCCTACGAGCAGTACTTC. Full variable domain (rest looked up from reference TRBV9 and TRBJ2-7): DSGVTQTPKHLITATGQRVTLRCSPRSGDLSVYWYQQSLDQGLQFLIQYYNGEERAKGNILERFSAQQFPDLHSELNLSSLELGDSALYFCASSVVQDSYEQYFGPGTRLTVT.

The J gene is TRBJ1-2, the V gene TRBV3-1 (or the pseudogene TRBV3-2), with a possible D match to TRBD1 (5 bases). The germline V gene encodes CDR1 LGHDT and CDR2 YNNKEL (reference sequence). The CDR3 extends over 14 amino acids. Between the trimmed V and J ends, which lost 2 bases and 4 bases, there was a span of 11 bases. CDR3 bases: TGTGCCAGCAGCCAATTAGCGGGGGGCTATGGCTACACCTTC. It encodes CASSQLAGGYGYTF.